This TCR beta chain was profiled in a study of early T cells in non-severe SARS-CoV-2 infection. Study-level information: From unsorted whole blood, bulk RNA was sequenced, and the chains remained unpaired. General study points: The study's VDJdb matching favored anti-spike CD8 responses and missed private and CD4 specificities.

As regards this clonotype: Its antigen remains unknown.

Individual cDNA molecules were tagged with unique molecular identifiers. TCRdb processed the 5' RACE reads anew with MiXCR; each CDR3 protein has one entry. Among 70,000 to 95,000 distinct CDR3 sequences listed, around 11% were seen once. V lost 0 bases to trimming and J lost 2 bases, with 11 bases between them. This CDR3 has 15 residues. Germline V gene lookup returns CDR1 MNHNY and CDR2 SVGAGI (reference sequence). The sample consisted of whole blood. The sequence was collected from an adult who was a healthcare worker with PCR-confirmed SARS-CoV-2 infection or an uninfected control (not recorded which). This rearrangement joins TRBV6-6 to TRBJ2-7; D is unresolved. CDR3 nucleotides: TGTGCCAGCAGTTACTCAGGGCAGCGTACCTACGAGCAGTACTTC. Encoded protein: CASSYSGQRTYEQYF.